The 30 T cell receptor beta chains below were found in one sample sequenced in a study of cytomegalovirus exposure and HLA in healthy donors. Both 60 Vbeta primers and 13 Jbeta primers went into the PCR. Using immunoSEQ multiplex PCR, the repertoire was profiled, and TCRdb retains in-frame clones only, with some absent. The sample yields 100,000 to 150,000 clones, roughly 85% seen once. The sequencing input was PBMCs. The receptors originated from a woman between 40 and 50 years old in good health and CMV-seropositive.

In this sample, this clone turned up once. The rearrangement links TRBV30 to TRBJ2-5; 7 nucleotides line up with TRBD1. This CDR3 spans 13 amino acids. Germline CDR1 reads GTSNPN; CDR2 reads SVGIG (reference sequence). Trimming took 4 bases from V and 2 from J; bases not matched to a gene: 4. Here the CDR3 DNA reads TGTGCCTGGAATAGGGGACAGCAAGAGACCCAGTACTTC. As protein: CAWNRGQQETQYF.

This chain uses TRBV18 with TRBJ1-1, with TRBD1 matching 9 bases. Germline V gives CDR1 KGHSH, CDR2 LQKENI. This CDR3 region has 15 residues. The junction had 4 bases not matched to a gene; V was cut back by 3 bases and J by 2 bases. The CDR3 DNA is TGTGCCAGCTCACCGGGACAGGGCTATAACACTGAAGCTTTCTTT. Protein sequence: CASSPGQGYNTEAFF.

This clone occurred a few times. V is TRBV5-6 and J is TRBJ2-3, with 9 bases that match TRBD2. Germline V lookup: CDR1 SGHDT, CDR2 YYEEEE. CDR3 length: 17 amino acids. The ends lost 4 bases at V and 0 bases at J; junction bases unmatched: 9. DNA for the CDR3: TGTGCCAGCAGCCTGACTAGCGGAATGACTAGCACAGATACGCAGTATTTT. This sequence encodes CASSLTSGMTSTDTQYF. Complete variable domain (other parts from reference TRBV5-6 and TRBJ2-3): DAGVTQSPTHLIKTRGQQVTLRCSPKSGHDTVSWYQQALGQGPQFIFQYYEEEERQRGNFPDRFSGHQFPNYSSELNVNALLLGDSALYLCASSLTSGMTSTDTQYFGPGTRLTVL.

This clone was counted only a few times. The rearrangement joins TRBV7-8 to TRBJ2-1, with D possibly being TRBD2 (6 bases). The germline V and J ends were trimmed by 7 bases and 7 bases, with 20 bases remaining between them. Germline V gene lookup returns CDR1 SGHVS and CDR2 FQNEAQ. This CDR3 region has 15 residues. The CDR3 sequence: CASTTPVGRRNEQFF. The CDR3 region has the DNA TGTGCCAGCACCACCCCTGTCGGGAGAAGGAATGAGCAGTTCTTC.

V and J are TRBV5-1 and TRBJ2-2; TRBD1 matches 8 bases. Trimming removed 7 bases from V and 5 bases from J; junction bases left unmatched: 7. Per germline, CDR1 SGHRS and CDR2 YFSETQ. The CDR3 runs to 14 residues. The CDR3 region is CASHPQGETGELFF. CDR3 DNA sequence: TGCGCCAGCCACCCACAGGGGGAAACCGGGGAGCTGTTTTTT.

The chain recombines TRBV7-9 with TRBJ1-1; the match to TRBD1 covers 8 bases. Per germline, CDR1 SEHNR and CDR2 FQNEAQ (reference sequence). V trimming: 5 bases; J trimming: 7 bases; junction bases outside the gene matches: 12. This CDR3 contains 15 residues. CDR3 amino acids: CASSQGQGSLLEAFF. CDR3 DNA sequence: TGTGCCAGCAGCCAAGGACAGGGAAGTCTTCTTGAAGCTTTCTTT.

The J gene is TRBJ2-3, the V gene TRBV6-5; D remains unclear. The CDR3 spans 13 residues. Germline V gene lookup returns CDR1 MNHEY and CDR2 SVGAGI. The V gene lost 7 bases and the J gene lost 9 bases, with 17 bases spanning the gap. The CDR3 DNA reads as TGTGCCAGCAAGCAGACCGAGAGCAGGACGCAGTATTTT. Translated, it gives CASKQTESRTQYF.

This rearrangement joins TRBV6-6 to TRBJ2-7; D might be TRBD1 (5 bases). The CDR3 consists of 13 residues. The germline V and J ends were trimmed by 10 bases and 12 bases, with 25 bases remaining between them. CDR1 is MNHNY and CDR2 is SVGAGI in the germline V gene (reference sequence). This chain's CDR3 is CATEPGQGVRGYF. CDR3 bases: TGTGCCACCGAACCGGGCCAGGGTGTTAGAGGGTACTTC.

This clone was detected only once. This chain joins TRBV2 and TRBJ2-5; 10 bases fit TRBD1. The trim removed 4 bases at V and 14 bases at J, leaving 7 bases unmatched. The CDR3 runs 12 residues. Per the germline V gene, CDR1 is SNHLY and CDR2 is FYNNEI. For the CDR3, the DNA is TGTGCCAGCAGTGGGACAGGGGGAAGGGTATACTTC. Protein: CASSGTGGRVYF.

This chain connects TRBV27 to TRBJ2-5; D is perhaps TRBD2 (7 bases). Germline CDR1 reads MNHEY; CDR2 reads SMNVEV (reference sequence). The CDR3 is made up of 12 amino acids. Trimming shortened V by 8 bases and J by 5 bases, and 12 bases separated the two germline ends. This chain's CDR3 is CASGGRGETQYF. The CDR3 coding sequence is TGTGCCAGCGGGGGGAGGGGGGAGACCCAGTACTTC.

The chain recombines TRBV5-1 with TRBJ2-3; 8 positions match TRBD1. CDR1 SGHRS and CDR2 YFSETQ come from the germline V gene. CDR3 size: 14 residues. The V gene end was trimmed by 2 bases and the J gene end by 2 bases; junction bases not matched to a gene: 1. The DNA of the CDR3 is TGCGCCAGCAGCTTCAGGGGGCCCACAGATACGCAGTATTTT. Protein product: CASSFRGPTDTQYF. Using reference TRBV5-1 and TRBJ2-3 for the parts outside the CDR3, the full variable domain is KAGVTQTPRYLIKTRGQQVTLSCSPISGHRSVSWYQQTPGQGLQFLFEYFSETQRNKGNFPGRFSGRQFSNSRSEMNVSTLELGDSALYLCASSFRGPTDTQYFGPGTRLTVL.

Comments on this clone: One end of the junction fails to match germline, which may point to a read error. V and J are TRBV7-7 and TRBJ2-5, with D possibly being TRBD1 (6 bases). The germline gives CDR1 SSHAT, CDR2 FNYEAQ (reference sequence). The CDR3 runs to 14 residues. The CDR3 DNA reads as TGTGCTAGCAGTCCCCTAGGGGGACAAGAGACCCAGTACTTC. Encoded protein: CASSPLGGQETQYF.

The V gene is TRBV9, the J gene TRBJ2-2; 10 bases are shared with TRBD1. This CDR3 region has 19 residues. Germline CDR1 SGDLS, CDR2 YYNGEE. V dropped 3 bases and J dropped 4; count of bases not matched to a gene: 15. CDR3: CASSESGWGQGSGTGELFF. CDR3 nucleotide sequence: TGTGCCAGCAGCGAGTCGGGTTGGGGACAGGGGAGTGGCACCGGGGAGCTGTTTTTT.

V usage is TRBV28 and J usage is TRBJ1-1; 10 nucleotides align to TRBD1. The CDR3 has 16 residues. V lost 4 bases, J lost 6 bases, and 11 bases stayed unmatched. The V gene's germline CDR1 is MDHEN and CDR2 SYDVKM. The CDR3 region has the DNA TGTGCCAGCAGTTCCTACTGGACAGGGGGAGACGCTGAAGCTTTCTTT. Amino acids: CASSSYWTGGDAEAFF.

This rearrangement joins TRBV11-2 to TRBJ2-5, with 9 nucleotides matching TRBD2. The J call may be faulty, since TRBJ2-7 better matches the DNA end. This CDR3 contains 15 residues. Germline V gives CDR1 SGHAT, CDR2 FQNNGV. CDR3 region: CASSLGGTSSDEQYF. The CDR3 DNA follows: TGTGCCAGCAGCTTAGGAGGGACTAGCTCAGACGAGCAGTACTTC.

Details on this clone: The DNA is left out, because the CDR3 cannot be placed on it with certainty; the CDR3 is given as TCRdb lists it. The chain links TRBV6-6 to TRBJ2-2; TRBD2 is taken as the D call from the table, unchecked against the DNA. The CDR3 is 14 residues long, ends included. Per the germline V gene, CDR1 is MNHNY and CDR2 is SVGAGI (reference sequence). The CDR3 loop is CASSTSGETGELFF.

This chain joins TRBV25-1 and TRBJ2-5, with TRBD2 identical over 11 bases. This CDR3 comprises 16 residues. The trim removed 7 bases at V and 5 bases at J, leaving 12 bases unmatched. In germline, CDR1 is MGHDK, CDR2 SYGVNS. In nucleotides, the CDR3 is TGTGCCAGCACCCAATGGACTAGCGGGTGGGGGGAGACCCAGTACTTC. This translates into CASTQWTSGWGETQYF.

J is TRBJ2-3 and V is TRBV5-1; 10 bases are a match to TRBD2. Germline CDR1 reads SGHRS; CDR2 reads YFSETQ. The CDR3 totals 13 residues. The junction had 6 bases not matched to a gene; V was cut back by 0 bases and J by 14 bases. CDR3 amino acids: CASSLEREGLLYF. The CDR3 DNA sequence: TGCGCCAGCAGCTTGGAGCGGGAGGGCCTGCTGTATTTT.

This rearrangement joins TRBV4-2 to TRBJ1-4; TRBD1 is a possible D gene (6 bases). Trimming left V 4 bases short and J 8 bases short, with 17 bases between. The CDR3 spans 15 residues. Germline V gene lookup returns CDR1 LGHNA and CDR2 YNFKEQ. CDR3 coding DNA: TGTGCCAGCAGCCCCGCCGGGGGGCTCAGGGAAAAACTGTTTTTT. This encodes CASSPAGGLREKLFF.

V gene TRBV5-1 combines with J gene TRBJ1-1; D possibly corresponds to TRBD1 (6 bases). CDR1 SGHRS and CDR2 YFSETQ come from the germline V gene. The CDR3 consists of 15 residues. V lost 2 bases and J lost 4, with 15 bases in between. Here the CDR3 DNA reads TGCGCCAGCAGCTTCCACCAGGGGAGCGGCACTGAAGCTTTCTTT. Translation: CASSFHQGSGTEAFF.

The rearrangement joins TRBV6-4 to TRBJ2-3, with 10 bases lining up with TRBD1. The germline V gene has CDR1 MRHNA and CDR2 SNTAGT. This CDR3 has 16 amino acids. The V gene end was trimmed by 2 bases and the J gene end by 3 bases; junction bases not matched to a gene: 5. The CDR3 is CASSDKTGGGTDTQYF. The CDR3 DNA reads as TGTGCCAGCAGTGACAAGACAGGGGGCGGAACAGATACGCAGTATTTT.

The gene calls are TRBV11-3 and TRBJ2-6; D remains unclear. Germline loops: CDR1 SGHNT, CDR2 YENEEA. CDR3 length: 16 residues. Trimming took off 5 bases at V and 0 bases at J, with 11 bases between the two ends. The CDR3 is CASSPGFLSGANVLTF. DNA for the CDR3: TGTGCCAGCAGCCCTGGCTTTCTCTCTGGGGCCAACGTCCTGACTTTC.

The CDR3 DNA reads TGTGCCAGCAGCCCCCTCCTGGGCGGGAGTTTTAATGAGCAGTTCTTC. This translates into CASSPLLGGSFNEQFF. The chain couples TRBV5-4 to TRBJ2-1, with 7 nucleotides matching TRBD2. Losses at the gene ends were 4 bases for V and 7 bases for J; bases not matched to a gene: 14. The CDR3 is 16 residues long. Germline V CDR1 and CDR2: SGHNT, YYREEE (reference sequence).

The rearrangement joins TRBV5-1 to TRBJ1-1; 8 bases are shared with TRBD1. CDR3 length: 15 residues. Germline V lookup: CDR1 SGHRS, CDR2 YFSETQ. The V segment lost 1 base and the J segment 3 bases; nucleotides outside the gene matches: 5. CDR3 in amino acids: CASSLKPGGYTEAFF. Here the CDR3 DNA reads TGCGCCAGCAGCTTGAAGCCAGGGGGCTACACTGAAGCTTTCTTT.

The chain is built from TRBV10-3 and TRBJ1-1; the D gene is possibly TRBD1 (6 bases). Germline assignment: CDR1 ENHRY and CDR2 SYGVKD. The CDR3 is 13 amino acids. Deletions cut 7 bases from V and 1 base from J, with 10 bases between. DNA of the CDR3: TGTGCCATCAAGCAGGGGTCGAACACTGAAGCTTTCTTT. It yields the protein CAIKQGSNTEAFF.

This clone was found a few times. In DNA, the CDR3 is TGTGCCAGCAGCTTGGAAGGACAGGGTCCCTACGAGCAGTACTTC. Translation gives CASSLEGQGPYEQYF. This rearrangement joins TRBV5-4 to TRBJ2-7; TRBD1 aligns across 8 bases. Trimming took 0 bases from V and 2 from J; bases not matched to a gene: 4. CDR3 length: 15 amino acids. The V gene's germline CDR1 is SGHNT and CDR2 YYREEE (reference sequence).

This clone was recorded once. CDR3 in amino acids: CASSAGTGTYEQYF. For the CDR3, the DNA is TGTGCCAGCAGCGCGGGGACAGGCACCTACGAGCAGTACTTC. The J gene is TRBJ2-7, the V gene TRBV5-6; the match to TRBD1 covers 8 bases. The germline V gene encodes CDR1 SGHDT and CDR2 YYEEEE. There are 14 residues in the CDR3. The V segment lost 4 bases and the J segment 2 bases; nucleotides outside the gene matches: 5.

About this clone itself: The germline gene is not matched at one end of the junction; a read error may be the cause. The chain uses TRBV7-9 and TRBJ2-7; D perhaps matches TRBD1 (7 bases). The germline gives CDR1 SEHNR, CDR2 FQNEAQ (reference sequence). The CDR3 has 12 amino acids. The CDR3 DNA sequence: TGTTCCAGCACCGCAGGGGGGAGGGAGCAGTACTTC. Translated: CSSTAGGREQYF.

The chain employs TRBV28 and TRBJ2-5; a weak D match, TRBD1 (6 bases). Between the trimmed V and J ends, which lost 5 bases and 5 bases, there was a span of 12 bases. Germline assignment: CDR1 MDHEN and CDR2 SYDVKM. The CDR3 spans 13 residues. Here the CDR3 reads CASSEEGGETQYF. As DNA, the CDR3 is TGTGCCAGCAGTGAGGAAGGGGGTGAGACCCAGTACTTC.

This rearrangement joins TRBV5-6 to TRBJ2-7; D unresolved. With 2 bases removed from V and 6 bases from J, the gap between germline ends came to 6 bases. Germline assignment: CDR1 SGHDT and CDR2 YYEEEE. The CDR3 contains 11 residues. CDR3 sequence reads: CASSFSTEQYF. The CDR3 bases are TGTGCCAGCAGCTTCTCTACCGAGCAGTACTTC.